Below, one TCR beta chain is given with its context. Original handling: By means of reference gene primer amplification, nucleated cell counts were estimated. Sequencing used immunoSEQ multiplex PCR; TCRdb keeps in-frame clones, though not all of them. V, J and clone size derive from that table, while D and trimming were established from the DNA sequence. Of around 190,000 clones in the sample, approximately 82% are singletons; the top ten hold roughly 13%. Trimming removed 3 bases at V and 7 bases at J, with 14 bases between. CDR3 length: 15 amino acids. Per germline, CDR1 KGHDR and CDR2 SFDVKD. This entry comes from a study of blood T cell repertoires in COVID-19. Whole-study context: Whether acute or convalescent, the COVID-19 samples came from the United States, Italy and Spain. PBMCs, B-cell-depleted T cells, or T cells were the source of the cDNA or gDNA that made up the material.

The clonotype originates from a human donor in a cohort sampled during active COVID-19. The chain recombines TRBV24-1 with TRBJ2-2; possible D gene TRBD1, 6 bases. Sequencing used peripheral blood. The CDR3 nucleotides read TGTGCCACCAGTGATCAGGGAATGACAGGCGGGGAGCTGTTTTTT. Translated, it gives CATSDQGMTGGELFF.